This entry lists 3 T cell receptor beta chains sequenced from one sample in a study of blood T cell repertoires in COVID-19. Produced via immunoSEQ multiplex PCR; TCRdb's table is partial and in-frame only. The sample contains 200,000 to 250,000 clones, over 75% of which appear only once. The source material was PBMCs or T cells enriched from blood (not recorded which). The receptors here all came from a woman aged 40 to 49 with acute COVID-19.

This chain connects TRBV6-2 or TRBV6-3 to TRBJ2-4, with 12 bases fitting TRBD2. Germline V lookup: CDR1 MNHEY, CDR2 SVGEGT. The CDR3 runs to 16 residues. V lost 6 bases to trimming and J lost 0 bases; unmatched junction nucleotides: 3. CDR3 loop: CASSRLAGEAKNIQYF. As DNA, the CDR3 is TGTGCCAGCAGCAGACTAGCGGGAGAAGCCAAAAACATTCAGTACTTC.

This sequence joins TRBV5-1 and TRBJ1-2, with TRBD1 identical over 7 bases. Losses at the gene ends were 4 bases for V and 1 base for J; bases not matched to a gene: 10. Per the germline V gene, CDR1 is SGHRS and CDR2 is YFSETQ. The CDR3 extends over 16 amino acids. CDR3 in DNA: TGCGCCAGCAGCAGCGGACAGGCCACAATTAACTATGGCTACACCTTC. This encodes CASSSGQATINYGYTF.

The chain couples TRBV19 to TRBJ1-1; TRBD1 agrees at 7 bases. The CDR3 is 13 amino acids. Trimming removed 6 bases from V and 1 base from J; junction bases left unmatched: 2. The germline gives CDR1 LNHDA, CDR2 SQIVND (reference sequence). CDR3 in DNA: TGTGCCAGTAGATCAGGGGGGAACACTGAAGCTTTCTTT. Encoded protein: CASRSGGNTEAFF.